The 30 T cell receptor beta chains reported below all come from one sample, sequenced in a study of long-term antiretroviral therapy in people with HIV. Survey level was the resolution at which the v3.0 immunoSEQ assay ran. Here immunoSEQ multiplex PCR was the method, and the copy in TCRdb shows in-frame clones only, minus some. Of roughly 28,000 clones in the sample, roughly 96% were seen once. The sequencing here drew on unsorted PBMCs, taken 5.3 years after starting antiretroviral therapy. These receptors were taken from a man aged 25 to 45 with HIV.

The chain has TRBV7-2 and TRBJ2-5; the match to TRBD2 covers 9 bases. V gave up 4 bases and J gave up 5 bases; unmatched junction bases: 11. Germline V gene sequence: CDR1 SGHTA, CDR2 FQGNSA. This CDR3 region has 16 residues. CDR3 DNA sequence: TGTGCCAGCAGCTACGGTTTGGCGGGAGGGCCTGAGACCCAGTACTTC. Translation: CASSYGLAGGPETQYF.

The chain couples TRBV10-2 to TRBJ2-7; weak D call: TRBD1 (5 bases). V dropped 7 bases and J dropped 1 base, with 11 bases sitting between them. Germline values: CDR1 WSHSY, CDR2 SAAADI. The CDR3 spans 13 residues. The CDR3 sequence is CASIPDISYEQYF. The DNA for the CDR3 is TGCGCCAGCATCCCGGACATTTCCTACGAGCAGTACTTC.

The V call is TRBV4-2, the J call TRBJ2-7; D unclear. Looked up from germline, CDR1 is LGHNA and CDR2 is YNFKEQ. The CDR3 sequence is 15 residues long. V gave up 0 bases and J gave up 5 bases, with 14 bases separating them. As DNA, the CDR3 is TGTGCCAGCAGCCAAGAGATAAGGGTTCCAAACGAGCAGTACTTC. This codes for CASSQEIRVPNEQYF.

The chain is built from TRBV10-3 and TRBJ1-2; 11 bases align to TRBD1. J lost 7 bases, V lost 4 bases, and 8 bases had no gene match. The CDR3 consists of 15 residues. Germline assignment: CDR1 ENHRY and CDR2 SYGVKD. The CDR3 sequence: CAISGIPGQGGGYTF. The CDR3 nucleotides read TGTGCCATCAGTGGAATCCCGGGACAGGGGGGTGGCTACACCTTC.

This sequence joins TRBV7-8 and TRBJ2-7; TRBD2 matches 7 bases. V lost 1 base, J lost 0 bases, and 3 bases stayed unmatched. The CDR3 is 15 residues long. CDR1 is SGHVS, CDR2 FQNEAQ, per germline. The CDR3 sequence is CASSLEGGSSYEQYF. The DNA of the CDR3 is TGTGCCAGCAGCTTAGAGGGAGGGTCCTCCTACGAGCAGTACTTC.

V is TRBV7-3 and J is TRBJ2-3, with 10 bases that match TRBD2. Germline values: CDR1 SGHTA, CDR2 FQGTGA. The CDR3 sequence is 18 residues long. Losses at the gene ends were 7 bases for V and 1 base for J; bases not matched to a gene: 14. CDR3 DNA sequence: TGTGCCAGCACCTGGGGCGTGGGACTAGCGTTCCGCACAGATACGCAGTATTTT. Amino acids: CASTWGVGLAFRTDTQYF.

The chain uses TRBV7-2 and TRBJ1-3; D is ambiguous. The germline V and J ends were trimmed by 0 bases and 4 bases, with 1 base remaining between them. In germline, CDR1 is SGHTA, CDR2 FQGNSA. The CDR3 totals 12 residues. CDR3 amino acids: CASSLAGNTIYF. CDR3 DNA sequence: TGTGCCAGCAGCTTAGCCGGAAACACCATATATTTT.

V usage is TRBV27 and J usage is TRBJ1-5, with D unresolved. V was shortened by 7 bases and J by 8 bases, with 30 bases between the two germline ends. The length of the CDR3 is 18 residues. Per germline, CDR1 MNHEY and CDR2 SMNVEV (reference sequence). The CDR3 loop is CASTLPRPLSNNCEPQHF. The CDR3 region has the DNA TGTGCCAGCACCCTCCCACGTCCTCTCAGTAATAACTGTGAGCCCCAGCATTTT.

The CDR3 DNA follows: TGTGCCAGCAGCGTTAGCGGGGGGGGTAAGGCCTACGAGCAGTACTTC. Translating gives CASSVSGGGKAYEQYF. The chain couples TRBV9 to TRBJ2-7; 11 bases map to TRBD2. Unmatched junction bases numbered 6, after V lost 2 bases and J lost 2 bases. The CDR3 is 16 residues long. Looked up from germline, CDR1 is SGDLS and CDR2 is YYNGEE.

The CDR3 region has the DNA TGTGCCAGCAGTTTGGGGTCACCGGGGGAAGCTTTCTTT. Translation: CASSLGSPGEAFF. V is TRBV28 and J is TRBJ1-1; no clear D gene. Between the trimmed V and J ends, which lost 3 bases and 8 bases, there was a span of 13 bases. CDR3 length: 13 residues. Germline-derived CDR1 and CDR2 are MDHEN and SYDVKM. Full variable domain (outside the CDR3, taken from reference TRBV28 and TRBJ1-1): DVKVTQSSRYLVKRTGEKVFLECVQDMDHENMFWYRQDPGLGLRLIYFSYDVKMKEKGDIPEGYSVSREKKERFSLILESASTNQTSMYLCASSLGSPGEAFFGQGTRLTVV.

The chain recombines TRBV7-6 with TRBJ2-7; a possible D gene is TRBD1 (5 bases). V was shortened by 2 bases and J by 2 bases, with 13 bases between the two germline ends. Germline V gene sequence: CDR1 SGHVS, CDR2 FNYEAQ. This CDR3 contains 15 residues. This chain's CDR3 is CASSLFETEPYEQYF. CDR3 nucleotide sequence: TGTGCCAGCAGCTTATTTGAGACAGAGCCCTACGAGCAGTACTTC.

V is TRBV7-2 and J is TRBJ2-2, with TRBD2 identical over 8 bases. Trimming removed 5 bases from V and 4 bases from J; junction bases left unmatched: 9. The length of the CDR3 is 16 residues. Germline V gene sequence: CDR1 SGHTA, CDR2 FQGNSA. The CDR3 DNA sequence: TGTGCCAGCAGCGGAAGAGCGGGAGTAGGCACCGGGGAGCTGTTTTTT. The encoded protein is CASSGRAGVGTGELFF.

This rearrangement joins TRBV4-1 to TRBJ1-2; D uncertain. This CDR3 has 14 residues. V was clipped by 4 bases and J by 2 bases, with 11 bases between them. CDR1 and CDR2 from the germline V gene are MGHRA and YSYEKL. The CDR3 reads CASSPRTENYGYTF. Here the CDR3 DNA reads TGCGCCAGCAGCCCGCGGACGGAGAACTATGGCTACACCTTC.

The chain employs TRBV14 and TRBJ1-2; tentatively, D is TRBD1 (6 bases). The CDR3 covers 14 residues. Trimming took 4 bases from V and 4 from J, leaving 13 bases between them. The germline CDR1 and CDR2 sequences are SGHDN and FVKESK. As DNA, the CDR3 is TGTGCCAGCAGCCCGCGACAGGATGGCTATGGCTACACCTTC. This translates into CASSPRQDGYGYTF.

CDR3 DNA: TGTGCCAGCAGTGACTCCGGGACTACATCCGGGGAGCTGTTTTTT. It codes for CASSDSGTTSGELFF. V gene TRBV6-4 combines with J gene TRBJ2-2; 7 bases line up with TRBD2. Trimming cost V 0 bases and J 6 bases; bases outside gene matches: 4. The CDR3 is 15 amino acids. Germline V gives CDR1 MRHNA, CDR2 SNTAGT.

This clone showed up just once. The chain has TRBV27 and TRBJ2-3; 12 bases agree with TRBD2. The CDR3 is made up of 18 amino acids. Trimming cost V 7 bases and J 4 bases; bases outside gene matches: 15. CDR1 and CDR2 from the germline V gene are MNHEY and SMNVEV (reference sequence). As DNA, the CDR3 is TGTGCCAGCAATTCCCCCCGGACTAGCGGGATAAGGGCAGATACGCAGTATTTT. Protein sequence: CASNSPRTSGIRADTQYF.

This clone has only one observation. CDR3 in amino acids: CASSGGTANTGELFF. The CDR3 DNA sequence: TGCGCCAGCAGCGGAGGGACAGCCAACACCGGGGAGCTGTTTTTT. The gene calls are TRBV5-1 and TRBJ2-2, with D perhaps matching TRBD1 (7 bases). With 4 bases removed from V and 2 bases from J, the gap between germline ends came to 12 bases. The CDR3 sequence is 15 residues long. Germline lookup yields CDR1 SGHRS and CDR2 YFSETQ.

J is TRBJ2-2 and V is TRBV7-9; D remains ambiguous. V gave up 2 bases and J gave up 7 bases, with 11 bases separating them. Looked up from germline, CDR1 is SEHNR and CDR2 is FQNEAQ (reference sequence). CDR3 size: 14 residues. The CDR3 nucleotides read TGTGCCAGCAGCTTACAGTTTCTCAACGGGGAGCTGTTTTTT. Its protein is CASSLQFLNGELFF.

This clone came up once. This chain uses TRBV4-1 with TRBJ2-2, with D uncertain. V dropped 3 bases and J dropped 11 bases, with 19 bases sitting between them. CDR3 length: 15 amino acids. Germline values: CDR1 MGHRA, CDR2 YSYEKL. The CDR3 DNA sequence: TGCGCCAGCAGCCAGGGCCTGGTGCACCGAGGAGAGCTGTTTTTT. Its protein product is CASSQGLVHRGELFF.

The chain carries TRBV5-1 and TRBJ2-1, with 7 bases lining up with TRBD2. The CDR3 has 16 amino acids. Germline-derived CDR1 and CDR2 are SGHRS and YFSETQ. V lost 2 bases and J lost 0; bases outside the gene matches: 5. The CDR3 DNA reads as TGCGCCAGCAGCTTCGGGACTACGAGCTCCTACAATGAGCAGTTCTTC. Its protein product is CASSFGTTSSYNEQFF.

The rearrangement uses TRBV6-1 and TRBJ2-3; D may correspond to TRBD1 or TRBD2 (6 bases each). CDR1 MNHNS and CDR2 SASEGT come from the germline V gene. The ends were cut back, 0 bases at V and 2 bases at J, with 9 bases in the middle. CDR3 length: 15 amino acids. In nucleotides, the CDR3 is TGTGCCAGCAGTGAAGCGGGGGGCCCCACAGATACGCAGTATTTT. This codes for CASSEAGGPTDTQYF.

The J gene is TRBJ1-2, the V gene TRBV30; D not resolved. This CDR3 has 13 residues. Trimming removed 3 bases from V and 2 bases from J, with 10 bases in between. Germline loops: CDR1 GTSNPN, CDR2 SVGIG (reference sequence). In DNA, the CDR3 is TGTGCCTGGAGCGGCGGGAGGAACTATGGCTACACCTTC. Translating gives CAWSGGRNYGYTF.

This clone was seen only once. The chain carries TRBV21-1 and TRBJ2-7; the D call TRBD2 from the table was never checked on the DNA. TRBV21-1 is a documented pseudogene. CDR3 length: 16 amino acids. The CDR3 bases are TGTGCCAGCAGCAAAGCCCGACTAGCGGGGGACAACGAGCAGTACTTC. It yields the protein CASSKARLAGDNEQYF.

This chain links TRBV27 with TRBJ2-7; D tentatively reads TRBD1 or TRBD2 (7 bases each). CDR3 length: 15 residues. Trimming took 0 bases from V and 3 from J, leaving 12 bases between them. The germline V gene encodes CDR1 MNHEY and CDR2 SMNVEV (reference sequence). The CDR3 nucleotides read TGTGCCAGCAGTTTATCGGCAGGGGGGGGCTACGAGCAGTACTTC. Protein: CASSLSAGGGYEQYF.

The CDR3 coding sequence is TGTGCCAGCAGCGTCTGGACTAGTGGCGAGACCCAGTACTTC. This encodes CASSVWTSGETQYF. The chain combines TRBV9 with TRBJ2-5; 7 bases map to TRBD2. J gave up 5 bases and V 2 bases, and 6 bases lay outside the gene matches. Germline-derived CDR1 and CDR2 are SGDLS and YYNGEE. This CDR3 comprises 14 residues.

The chain employs TRBV6-4 and TRBJ1-2; 7 bases line up with TRBD1. CDR3 size: 15 residues. V lost 5 bases, J lost 2 bases, and 8 bases stayed unmatched. Germline CDR1 reads MRHNA; CDR2 reads SNTAGT. For the CDR3, the DNA is TGTGCCAGCAGTACCCCCCTGACAGGGAACTATGGCTACACCTTC. Protein product: CASSTPLTGNYGYTF.

The genes are TRBV20-1 and TRBJ2-7; the D is unclear. The CDR3 is 10 residues long. Germline CDR1 DFQATT, CDR2 SNEGSKA (reference sequence). Trimming shortened V by 2 bases and J by 12 bases, and 11 bases separated the two germline ends. In nucleotides, the CDR3 is TGCAGTGCTAGAAGTGGGTCTCTGTACTTC. Its protein is CSARSGSLYF.

The V and J genes are TRBV7-9 and TRBJ2-7; 7 bases agree with TRBD2. V dropped 6 bases and J dropped 3; count of bases not matched to a gene: 8. The CDR3 contains 14 residues. Germline values: CDR1 SEHNR, CDR2 FQNEAQ (reference sequence). CDR3 bases: TGTGCCAGCAGTACGGGACTACCCGACTACGAGCAGTACTTC. Amino acids: CASSTGLPDYEQYF.

This chain joins TRBV6-6 and TRBJ1-5, with a possible D match to TRBD1 (5 bases). The CDR3 spans 15 residues. V shed 0 bases and J shed 7 bases, with 13 bases lying between them. The germline V gene encodes CDR1 MNHNY and CDR2 SVGAGI (reference sequence). The CDR3 reads CASSYSTGEEQPQHF. The DNA of the CDR3 is TGTGCCAGCAGTTACTCAACGGGGGAAGAGCAGCCCCAGCATTTT.

V and J are TRBV2 and TRBJ2-1; perhaps TRBD2 as D (6 bases). V was shortened by 1 base and J by 0 bases, with 7 bases between the two germline ends. The CDR3 covers 15 residues. Germline V gene data show CDR1 as SNHLY and CDR2 as FYNNEI. In DNA, the CDR3 is TGTGCCAGCAGTGAAGGCGGGATCTCCTACAATGAGCAGTTCTTC. It codes for CASSEGGISYNEQFF.